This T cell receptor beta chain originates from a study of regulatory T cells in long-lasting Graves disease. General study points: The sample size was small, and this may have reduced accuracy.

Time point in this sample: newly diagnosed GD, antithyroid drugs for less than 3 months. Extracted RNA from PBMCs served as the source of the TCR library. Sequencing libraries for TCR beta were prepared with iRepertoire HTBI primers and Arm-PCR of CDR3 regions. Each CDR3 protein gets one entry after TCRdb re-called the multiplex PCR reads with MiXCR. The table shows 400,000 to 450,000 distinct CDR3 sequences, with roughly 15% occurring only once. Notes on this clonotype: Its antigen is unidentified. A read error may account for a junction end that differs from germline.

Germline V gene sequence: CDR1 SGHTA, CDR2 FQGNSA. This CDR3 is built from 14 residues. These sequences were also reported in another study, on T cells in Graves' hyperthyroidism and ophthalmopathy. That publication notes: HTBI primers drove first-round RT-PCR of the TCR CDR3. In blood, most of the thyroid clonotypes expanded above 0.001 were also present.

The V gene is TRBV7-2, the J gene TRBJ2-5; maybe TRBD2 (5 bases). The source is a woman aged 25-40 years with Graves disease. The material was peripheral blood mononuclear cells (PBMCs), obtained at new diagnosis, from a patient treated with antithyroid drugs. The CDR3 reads CASSLAASWETQYF. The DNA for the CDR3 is TGTGCCAGCAGCCTAGCCGCTAGCTGGGAGACCCAGTACTTC.